This is a list of T cell receptor beta chains from one sample in a study of OX40 agonist ivuxolimab in advanced cancers. Generated by immunoSEQ multiplex PCR, the TCRdb table keeps only in-frame clones and is missing some. The data contain about 36,000 clones, around 77% of them seen just once; the ten biggest clones take up under 25%. The sample in question was CD4+ or CD8+ T cells sorted from blood, obtained in a trial of the OX40 agonist ivuxolimab. The receptors here all came from an adult with an advanced solid tumor such as melanoma, head and neck, liver or kidney cancer. CDR3s include the opening cysteine and the closing phenylalanine or tryptophan. The D gene is left open where the match is weak. Clone size is shown for a subset of rows, as once, few, many or a class of expanded clone.

J | D | V | size | DNA | CDR3
TRBJ1-2 | - | TRBV23-1 | - | TGCGCCAGCAGTCAATGCCCAAACATCGGCTATGGCTACACCTTC | CASSQCPNIGYGYTF
TRBJ2-7 | - | TRBV15 | - | TGTGCCACCAGCAGAGCGGACAGAGCCTACGAGCAGTACTTC | CATSRADRAYEQYF
TRBJ2-1 | TRBD2 | TRBV9 | - | TGTGCCAGCAGCGTAGCTGGGACTAGTGTCAATGAGCAGTTCTTC | CASSVAGTSVNEQFF
TRBJ2-2 | TRBD1 | TRBV19 | - | TGTGCCAGTACGCCAGGGGGATACGGGGAGCTGTTTTTT | CASTPGGYGELFF
TRBJ2-3 | - | TRBV4-1 | - | TGCGCCAGCAGCCAAGCACAGTACTCAGATACGCAGTATTTT | CASSQAQYSDTQYF
TRBJ2-7 | TRBD2 | TRBV7-6 | - | TGTGCCAGCAGCCCCGACTTTGGGGGGGTTTCATACGAGCAGTACTTC | CASSPDFGGVSYEQYF
TRBJ2-7 | - | TRBV9 | - | TGTGCCAGCAGCCCTTCTATAAACTACGAGCAGTACTTC | CASSPSINYEQYF
TRBJ2-2 | TRBD2 | TRBV7-6 | - | TGTGCCAGCAGCTCACCGGGACTAGTCACCGGGGAGCTGTTTTTT | CASSSPGLVTGELFF
TRBJ2-7 | TRBD1 | TRBV20-1 | few | TGCAGTGCTAAGACAGGGCCCGAGCAGTACTTC | CSAKTGPEQYF
TRBJ2-7 | TRBD2 | TRBV28 | medium-sized | TGTGCCAGCAGTTCACCGGTTGGGACTAGCGCGAACGTGGGGTCCTACGAGCAGTACTTC | CASSSPVGTSANVGSYEQYF